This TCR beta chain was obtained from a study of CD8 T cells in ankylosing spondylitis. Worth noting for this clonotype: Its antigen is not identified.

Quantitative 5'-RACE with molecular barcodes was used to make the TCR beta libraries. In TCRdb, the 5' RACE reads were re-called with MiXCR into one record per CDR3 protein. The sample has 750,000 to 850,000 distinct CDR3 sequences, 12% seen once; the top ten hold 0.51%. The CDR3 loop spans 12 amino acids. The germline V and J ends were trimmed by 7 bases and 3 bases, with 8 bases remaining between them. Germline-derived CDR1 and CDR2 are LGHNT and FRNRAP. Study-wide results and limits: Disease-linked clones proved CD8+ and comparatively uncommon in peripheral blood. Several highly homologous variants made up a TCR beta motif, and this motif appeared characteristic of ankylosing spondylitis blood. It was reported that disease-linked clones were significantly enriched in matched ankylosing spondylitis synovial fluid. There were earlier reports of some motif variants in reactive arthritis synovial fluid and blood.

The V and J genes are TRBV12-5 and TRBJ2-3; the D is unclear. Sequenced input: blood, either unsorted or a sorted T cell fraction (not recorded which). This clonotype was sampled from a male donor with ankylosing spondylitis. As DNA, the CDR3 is TGTGCTAGTGTCGGACGAACAGATACGCAGTATTTT. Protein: CASVGRTDTQYF.